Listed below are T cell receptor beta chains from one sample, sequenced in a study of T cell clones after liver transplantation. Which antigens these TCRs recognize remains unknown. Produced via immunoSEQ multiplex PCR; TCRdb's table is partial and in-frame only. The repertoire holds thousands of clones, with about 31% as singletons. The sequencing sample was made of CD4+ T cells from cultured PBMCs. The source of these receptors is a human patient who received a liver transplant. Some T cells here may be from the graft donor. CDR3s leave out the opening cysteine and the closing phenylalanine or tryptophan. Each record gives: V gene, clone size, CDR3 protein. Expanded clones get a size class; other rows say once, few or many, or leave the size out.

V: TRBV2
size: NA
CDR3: AVQGGTEAF

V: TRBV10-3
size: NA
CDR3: AVAGTGDNSPLH

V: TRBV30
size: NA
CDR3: AWTKWTYGYT

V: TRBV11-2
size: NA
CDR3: ASSPRGWEGELAKNIQY

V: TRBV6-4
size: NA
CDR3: ATLLETGQLPTGELF

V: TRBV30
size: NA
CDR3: AWSGGSPGEQF

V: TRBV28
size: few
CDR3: ASSGGSGYGYT

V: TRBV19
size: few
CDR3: ASSPRLAGPNEQF

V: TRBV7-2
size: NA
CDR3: ASSLFQGGNQPQH

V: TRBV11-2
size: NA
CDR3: ASTQGASVKAF

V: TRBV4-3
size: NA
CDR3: ASSPQGGVNEKLF

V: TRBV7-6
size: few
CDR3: ASSLVSETQY

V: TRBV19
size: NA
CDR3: ASTYGTGLWQPQH

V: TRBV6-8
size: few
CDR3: ASSRADTQY

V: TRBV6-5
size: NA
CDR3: ASSERILSSPLH

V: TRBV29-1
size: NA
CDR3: SVGQGGYNEQF

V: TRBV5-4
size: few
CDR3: ASSLEAGASSYNEQF

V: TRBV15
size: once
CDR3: ATSRGNQPQH

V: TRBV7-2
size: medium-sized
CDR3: ASSVLAGGGNEQF

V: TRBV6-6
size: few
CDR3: ASSYVKGDSPLH

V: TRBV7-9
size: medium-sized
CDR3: ASSLYLETQY

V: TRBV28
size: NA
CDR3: ASSSIASNYEQY

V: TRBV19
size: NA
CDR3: ASSIPPSNEKLF

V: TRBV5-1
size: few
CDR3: ASSLARDTQY